Presented here are 21 T cell receptor beta chains from one specimen sequenced in a study of T cells in women clearing cervical HPV infection. The table came from immunoSEQ multiplex PCR; TCRdb's copy has only in-frame clones and leaves some out. The ten top clones account for 1% to 1.5%, within a sample of roughly 40,000 clones. Sample: blood buffy coat. These receptors were collected from a woman aged 18 to 75 with a cervical HPV16 infection that either progressed to CIN3+ or cleared (not recorded which).

As for this clone: The read gets to within 3 residues of the CDR3 end, and the germline J gene fills in the rest. The chain has TRBV6-1 and TRBJ1-5; D uncertain. There are 13 residues in the CDR3. Trimming took off 4 bases at V and 3 bases at J, with 7 bases between the two ends. Per the germline V gene, CDR1 is MNHNS and CDR2 is SASEGT. The DNA read from the CDR3 is TGTGCCAGCAGTGTACAGATCAATCAGCCC. Protein sequence: CASSVQINQP. The full CDR3 sequence reads CASSVQINQPQHF.

Of note for this clone: The observed sequence ends 3 residues before the CDR3 terminus, with the missing tail filled in from the germline J gene. The chain employs TRBV11-2 and TRBJ2-7; 8 bases match TRBD1. Germline CDR1 reads SGHAT; CDR2 reads FQNNGV. CDR3 length: 14 residues. V lost 6 bases, J lost 2 bases, and 6 bases stayed unmatched. The sequenced CDR3 bases are TGTGCCAGCAGGCCAGGGGGCAGGGCCTACGAG. This sequence encodes CASRPGGRAYE. The CDR3, in full, reads CASRPGGRAYEQYF.

A remark on this clone: With the read ending 3 residues before the CDR3 end, the germline J gene is used to fill in that end. The chain couples TRBV20-1 to TRBJ2-3; the match to TRBD2 covers 8 bases. J gave up 1 base and V 6 bases, and 6 bases lay outside the gene matches. The CDR3 has 14 amino acids. Germline CDR1 is DFQATT and CDR2 is SNEGSKA (reference sequence). Incomplete CDR3 DNA: TGCAGTGCCCGTCCAGCGGGGGGCACAGATACG. Translation gives CSARPAGGTDT. The whole CDR3 region reads CSARPAGGTDTQYF.

Details on this clone: The CDR3 extends 3 residues past the end of the read, so its final part is completed from the germline J gene. The chain joins TRBV19 to TRBJ1-2; possibly TRBD1 for D (5 bases). In germline, CDR1 is LNHDA, CDR2 SQIVND (reference sequence). V lost 6 bases and J lost 3, with 17 bases in between. The CDR3 has 15 residues. The part of the CDR3 DNA that was read is TGTGCCAGTAGACAACCAACCGGGACTCACTATGGC. As protein: CASRQPTGTHYG. The full CDR3 protein is CASRQPTGTHYGYTF. Together with reference TRBV19 and TRBJ1-2, the CDR3 gives the full variable domain: DGGITQSPKYLFRKEGQNVTLSCEQNLNHDAMYWYRQDPGQGLRLIYYSQIVNDFQKGDIAEGYSVSREKKESFPLTVTSAQKNPTAFYLCASRQPTGTHYGYTFGSGTRLTVV.

The CDR3 here is CASSELRDSLTDTQYF. The covered CDR3 bases are TGTGCCAGCAGTGAACTACGGGACTCTCTCACAGATACG. This chain links TRBV2 with TRBJ2-3; D is possibly TRBD2 (6 bases). The read finishes 3 residues shy of the CDR3 end, and the germline J gene is used to complete it. This CDR3 is built from 16 residues. CDR1 is SNHLY and CDR2 is FYNNEI in the germline V gene. V lost 2 bases and J lost 2, with 14 bases in between.

As regards this clone: The sequence runs out 3 residues before the end of the CDR3; the remainder is reconstructed from the germline J gene. The chain recombines TRBV25-1 with TRBJ2-7; 10 bases line up with TRBD1. With V trimmed by 8 bases and J by 2 bases, 3 bases remained unmatched. Germline lookup yields CDR1 MGHDK and CDR2 SYGVNS. There are 13 residues in the CDR3. The CDR3: CASGQGGPYEQYF. CDR3 DNA (partial): TGTGCCAGCGGACAGGGGGGACCCTACGAG.

Comments on this clone: The missing CDR3 end, 3 residues past where the read stops, is filled in from the germline J gene. The rearrangement joins TRBV10-3 to TRBJ2-3; 8 nucleotides line up with TRBD2. The V gene end was trimmed by 6 bases and the J gene end by 5 bases; junction bases not matched to a gene: 1. Germline values: CDR1 ENHRY, CDR2 SYGVKD. CDR3 length: 12 residues. Partial CDR3 DNA: TGTGCCATCAGGGGACTAGAAGATACG. It yields the protein CAIRGLEDT. The full CDR3 is CAIRGLEDTQYF.

As to this clone: The read ends 3 residues early relative to the CDR3; the germline J gene fills the gap. V usage is TRBV28 and J usage is TRBJ2-1; 8 bases fit TRBD2. The V gene end was trimmed by 6 bases and the J gene end by 1 base; junction bases not matched to a gene: 2. CDR3 length equals 14 residues. Germline CDR1 reads MDHEN; CDR2 reads SYDVKM. The CDR3 spells CASRLAGSYNEQFF. CDR3 DNA, as far as it was read: TGTGCCAGCAGATTAGCGGGGTCCTACAATGAG.

With respect to this clone: The read ends 3 residues before the CDR3 terminus; that terminus is restored from the germline J gene. The chain links TRBV7-9 to TRBJ2-3; D not certain. Between the trimmed V and J ends, which lost 8 bases and 0 bases, there was a span of 12 bases. This CDR3 has 14 amino acids. Germline loops: CDR1 SEHNR, CDR2 FQNEAQ (reference sequence). The CDR3 DNA, read in part, is TGTGCCAGCGGCCGCTCAGGCAGCACAGATACG. Translation: CASGRSGSTDT. The entire CDR3 is CASGRSGSTDTQYF. The variable domain in full, with the rest retrieved from reference TRBV7-9 and TRBJ2-3, is DTGVSQNPRHKITKRGQNVTFRCDPISEHNRLYWYRQTLGQGPEFLTYFQNEAQLEKSRLLSDRFSAERPKGSFSTLEIQRTEQGDSAMYLCASGRSGSTDTQYFGPGTRLTVL.

As for this clone: The read ends 3 residues shy of where the CDR3 ends; the end is completed using the germline J gene. The genes are TRBV9 and TRBJ2-7, with TRBD1 matching 7 bases. Trimming took 0 bases from V and 1 from J; bases not matched to a gene: 7. The germline V gene encodes CDR1 SGDLS and CDR2 YYNGEE. The CDR3 totals 16 residues. CDR3 in amino acids: CASSVAGGDISYEQYF. CDR3 DNA, as far as it was read: TGTGCCAGCAGCGTAGCAGGGGGTGATATTTCCTACGAG.

A note on this clone: The CDR3 goes on 3 residues after the read ends, and that part is filled in from the germline J gene. The chain uses TRBV6-2 or TRBV6-3 and TRBJ1-5, with TRBD1 as a possible D gene (6 bases). Per germline, CDR1 MNHEY and CDR2 SVGEGT. The ends were cut back, 2 bases at V and 3 bases at J, with 14 bases in the middle. This CDR3 comprises 16 residues. CDR3 DNA (partial): TGTGCCAGCAGTTACCTAAGCAGGGGCACCAATCAGCCC. This sequence encodes CASSYLSRGTNQP. The full CDR3 protein is CASSYLSRGTNQPQHF.

The CDR3 reads CASSRGGYNEQFF. CDR3 DNA (partial): TGTGCCAGTTCGAGGGGGGGATACAATGAG. This rearrangement joins TRBV10-3 to TRBJ2-1; weak D call: TRBD2 (7 bases). The CDR3 end lies 3 residues beyond the end of the read and is filled in from the germline J gene. CDR3 size: 13 residues. Trimming pared 10 bases from V and 4 bases from J, leaving 14 bases between. Germline V lookup: CDR1 ENHRY, CDR2 SYGVKD.

Comment on this clone: The read gets to within 3 residues of the CDR3 end, and the germline J gene fills in the rest. The gene calls are TRBV30 and TRBJ1-2, with 8 bases fitting TRBD1. J lost 0 bases, V lost 5 bases, and 5 bases had no gene match. The CDR3 runs to 14 residues. Germline V gene lookup returns CDR1 GTSNPN and CDR2 SVGIG (reference sequence). CDR3 amino acids: CAWVRDRPNYGYTF. CDR3 DNA, as far as it was read: TGTGCCTGGGTAAGGGACAGGCCTAACTATGGC.

As to this clone: The observed sequence ends 3 residues before the CDR3 terminus, with the missing tail filled in from the germline J gene. This sequence joins TRBV20-1 and TRBJ2-1; 8 nucleotides line up with TRBD2. With 3 bases clipped from V and 8 bases from J, the junction kept 9 bases outside the gene matches. Germline V gene lookup returns CDR1 DFQATT and CDR2 SNEGSKA (reference sequence). The CDR3 is 14 residues long. CDR3 DNA (partial): TGCAGTGCTAGTGGGACTAGAGGAAGGTATGAG. Protein product: CSASGTRGRYE. The whole CDR3 sequence reads CSASGTRGRYEQFF.

Turning to this clone: The read terminates 3 residues before the CDR3 end, so the remaining end is supplied by the germline J gene. The V and J genes are TRBV6-1 and TRBJ1-1; TRBD1 is a possible D gene (5 bases). The germline gives CDR1 MNHNS, CDR2 SASEGT. V lost 4 bases to trimming and J lost 3 bases, with 6 bases between them. The CDR3 covers 12 residues. CDR3 DNA, as far as it was read: TGTGCCAGCAGTGCAGGGTACACTGAA. Its translation is CASSAGYTE. The full CDR3 sequence reads CASSAGYTEAFF.

About this clone: The sequence runs out 3 residues before the end of the CDR3; the remainder is reconstructed from the germline J gene. The chain links TRBV20-1 to TRBJ2-3; 7 nucleotides line up with TRBD1. This CDR3 spans 15 amino acids. The germline V gene has CDR1 DFQATT and CDR2 SNEGSKA (reference sequence). The V and J ends lost 1 base and 1 base, in that order; junction bases with no gene match: 5. The CDR3 DNA, read in part, is TGCAGTGCTAGAGGGGCGCAGGGGGGCACAGATACG. This encodes CSARGAQGGTDT. The entire CDR3 sequence reads CSARGAQGGTDTQYF.

A word on this clone: The read ends 3 residues shy of where the CDR3 ends; the end is completed using the germline J gene. V gene TRBV14 combines with J gene TRBJ1-3; D may be TRBD1 (6 bases). The ends were cut back, 3 bases at V and 4 bases at J, with 22 bases in the middle. The CDR3 spans 18 residues. The germline gives CDR1 SGHDN, CDR2 FVKESK. CDR3 DNA, as far as it was read: TGTGCCAGCAGCCAGAGAGGGGGGGCGGGATATGGGGGAAACACC. This encodes CASSQRGGAGYGGNT. The CDR3 in its entirety is CASSQRGGAGYGGNTIYF.

A word on this clone: The CDR3 end falls 3 residues outside the read, so it is completed with the germline J gene. This chain links TRBV7-2 with TRBJ2-5, with D perhaps TRBD2 (5 bases). The CDR3 is 14 residues long. CDR1 is SGHTA and CDR2 is FQGNSA in the germline V gene. The CDR3 protein is CASSPQVAGDTQYF. The sequenced part of the CDR3 DNA is TGTGCCAGCAGCCCCCAGGTGGCCGGGGATACC.

As to this clone: The read ends 3 residues early relative to the CDR3; the germline J gene fills the gap. J is TRBJ2-3 and V is TRBV5-4; no definite D call. This CDR3 comprises 15 residues. V was shortened by 0 bases and J by 2 bases, with 10 bases between the two germline ends. From germline, CDR1 is SGHNT and CDR2 YYREEE (reference sequence). This CDR3 is CASSLVRSVTDTQYF. The covered CDR3 bases are TGTGCCAGCAGCTTGGTTCGCAGTGTCACAGATACG. Full variable domain (rest looked up from reference TRBV5-4 and TRBJ2-3): ETGVTQSPTHLIKTRGQQVTLRCSSQSGHNTVSWYQQALGQGPQFIFQYYREEENGRGNFPPRFSGLQFPNYSSELNVNALELDDSALYLCASSLVRSVTDTQYFGPGTRLTVL.

Turning to this clone: From the germline J gene comes the end of the CDR3, since the read stops 3 residues before it. The rearrangement uses TRBV19 and TRBJ1-4; D perhaps matches TRBD1 (5 bases). V lost 5 bases and J lost 4, with 14 bases in between. The CDR3 length is 15 residues. CDR1 is LNHDA and CDR2 is SQIVND in the germline V gene (reference sequence). Here the CDR3 reads CASSPDGGINEKLFF. CDR3 DNA (partial): TGTGCCAGTAGTCCAGACGGGGGGATTAATGAAAAA.

On this clone itself: The observed sequence ends 3 residues before the CDR3 terminus, with the missing tail filled in from the germline J gene. J is TRBJ1-1 and V is TRBV19; no definite D call. CDR1 is LNHDA and CDR2 is SQIVND in the germline V gene (reference sequence). Trimming took off 2 bases at V and 1 base at J, with 14 bases between the two ends. The CDR3 consists of 16 residues. The sequenced part of the CDR3 DNA is TGTGCCAGTAGTATATTTGGCAGGAGTTCGAACACTGAA. Protein sequence: CASSIFGRSSNTE. The entire CDR3 sequence reads CASSIFGRSSNTEAFF.